The 8 T cell receptor beta chains reported below all come from one sample, sequenced in a study of blood T cell repertoires in COVID-19 (TCRdb year 2020). Library method: the immunoSEQ multiplex PCR assay. TCRdb holds this immuneACCESS table with in-frame rearrangements only. Some clones are missing; in checked studies, unresolved V genes explain under half, and the rest has no known cause. Across this sample there are some 120,000 clones, with over 65% seen only once. The ten largest clones add up to more than 0.75% of the sample. Material: peripheral blood. The source is a human donor with acute or convalescent COVID-19. The donor label of this sample is uncertain.

CDR3 nucleotide sequence: TGTGCCTGGAGTAGGGGGCGTGATACGCAGTATTTT. This encodes CAWSRGRDTQYF. V is TRBV30 and J is TRBJ2-3, with TRBD1 matching 7 bases. Unmatched junction bases numbered 2, after V lost 2 bases and J lost 6 bases. Germline lookup yields CDR1 GTSNPN and CDR2 SVGIG (reference sequence). The CDR3 is 12 residues long.

The chain links TRBV11-3 to TRBJ2-2; D gene uncertain. Trimming cost V 4 bases and J 6 bases, with 12 bases left between them. The CDR3 is 14 amino acids. Germline V gene lookup returns CDR1 SGHNT and CDR2 YENEEA. The CDR3 bases are TGTGCCAGCAGCTCCCCCCGGTCCCCCGGGGAGCTGTTTTTT. Translated: CASSSPRSPGELFF.

The gene calls are TRBV10-1 and TRBJ2-3, with 8 bases matching TRBD2. V was clipped by 4 bases and J by 1 base; unmatched bases: 4. CDR3 size: 15 residues. Germline V gene lookup returns CDR1 WNHNN and CDR2 SYGVQD (reference sequence). In DNA form, the CDR3 reads TGCGCCAGCAGTGGCGGGGGGCCTGGCACAGATACGCAGTATTTT. Protein sequence: CASSGGGPGTDTQYF.

The chain couples TRBV5-1 to TRBJ1-1; D gene uncertain. CDR1 and CDR2 from the germline V gene are SGHRS and YFSETQ. Deletions cut 0 bases from V and 6 bases from J, with 3 bases between. This CDR3 contains 11 residues. Here the CDR3 DNA reads TGCGCCAGCAGCTTGGGGCCTGAAGCTTTCTTT. Translating gives CASSLGPEAFF.

This rearrangement joins TRBV9 to TRBJ2-1; D not certain. Trimming shortened V by 3 bases and J by 6 bases, and 4 bases separated the two germline ends. CDR3 length: 11 residues. Per germline, CDR1 SGDLS and CDR2 YYNGEE. The CDR3 coding sequence is TGTGCCAGCAGCGGGGCCAATGAGCAGTTCTTC. Protein product: CASSGANEQFF.

This chain links TRBV29-1 with TRBJ2-5, with 9 bases matching TRBD2. V lost 5 bases to trimming and J lost 3 bases; unmatched junction nucleotides: 7. CDR1 is SQVTM, CDR2 ANQGSEA, per germline. CDR3 length: 14 amino acids. DNA for the CDR3: TGCAGCGTTACGGGACTAGCTGCGAAAGAGACCCAGTACTTC. Its translation: CSVTGLAAKETQYF.

This clone was seen many times. The chain couples TRBV27 to TRBJ1-4; possible D gene TRBD1, 6 bases. This CDR3 has 17 amino acids. CDR1 is MNHEY and CDR2 is SMNVEV in the germline V gene (reference sequence). V lost 7 bases and J lost 3, with 21 bases in between. The CDR3 loop is CASTLSFRGRANEKLFF. CDR3 DNA sequence: TGTGCCAGCACCCTTAGTTTTAGGGGGAGGGCTAATGAAAAACTGTTTTTT.

For the CDR3, the DNA is TGTGCCAGCTCACCGCCCCAGCAGGGGGCCCATGGCTACACCTTC. Translation gives CASSPPQQGAHGYTF. V and J are TRBV18 and TRBJ1-2; TRBD1 matches 8 bases. Germline CDR1 is KGHSH and CDR2 is LQKENI. The ends lost 3 bases at V and 6 bases at J; junction bases unmatched: 9. CDR3 length: 15 amino acids.